The 23 T cell receptor beta chains listed next were all sequenced from one sample in a study of CD8 T cells in ankylosing spondylitis (dated by TCRdb to about 2017). Receptor amplification or capture employed 5' RACE. The sample was run on an Illumina MiSeq. TCRdb ran its own pipeline on the public reads, namely fastp trimming at Q25 and MiXCR clone calling, and kept in-frame beta chains. Every CDR3 protein is listed once, alongside the most common genes and DNA of its rows. Recorded for this sample are 35,000 to 40,000 distinct CDR3 sequences; 15% to 20% of them occurred a single time. The ten top clones hold 45% of the sample. The source material was blood. The receptors shown here come from a male donor with ankylosing spondylitis or in good health (not recorded which).

This clonotype turned up a few times. The chain uses TRBV4-3 and TRBJ1-1; TRBD1 aligns across 9 bases. Germline CDR1 and CDR2: LGHNA and YSLEER. The CDR3 is 15 amino acids. V lost 4 bases to trimming and J lost 3 bases; unmatched junction nucleotides: 6. The CDR3 DNA follows: TGCGCCAGCAGCCGAAGGACAGGGGAGGACACTGAAGCTTTCTTT. Its translation is CASSRRTGEDTEAFF.

This chain uses TRBV6-2 or TRBV6-3 with TRBJ2-2, with D perhaps TRBD2 (6 bases). V lost 2 bases, J lost 5 bases, and 12 bases lay in between. The germline V gene has CDR1 MNHEY and CDR2 SVGEGT. CDR3 length: 15 residues. The CDR3 spells CASSYIPGGTGELFF. In nucleotides, the CDR3 is TGTGCCAGCAGTTACATACCCGGAGGGACCGGGGAGCTGTTTTTT.

The chain couples TRBV5-1 to TRBJ2-5; 9 bases map to TRBD2. Germline CDR1 reads SGHRS; CDR2 reads YFSETQ. The CDR3 sequence is 15 residues long. V dropped 4 bases and J dropped 3; count of bases not matched to a gene: 7. CDR3 DNA sequence: TGCGCCAGCAGCACAGGACTAGCGCAAAAAGAGACCCAGTACTTC. Protein: CASSTGLAQKETQYF. Filled out from reference TRBV5-1 and TRBJ2-5, the complete variable domain reads KAGVTQTPRYLIKTRGQQVTLSCSPISGHRSVSWYQQTPGQGLQFLFEYFSETQRNKGNFPGRFSGRQFSNSRSEMNVSTLELGDSALYLCASSTGLAQKETQYFGPGTRLLVL.

This chain uses TRBV18 with TRBJ2-5; no clear D. CDR1 and CDR2 (germline): KGHSH, LQKENI. The CDR3 extends over 13 amino acids. Trimming took 1 base from V and 3 from J, leaving 6 bases between them. The CDR3 region has the DNA TGTGCCAGCTCACCACTAGCTGAAGAGACCCAGTACTTC. Amino acids: CASSPLAEETQYF.

V usage is TRBV20-1 and J usage is TRBJ1-1; no clear D gene. V lost 5 bases to trimming and J lost 7 bases, with 8 bases between them. This CDR3 is 10 amino acids long. Germline V gives CDR1 DFQATT, CDR2 SNEGSKA (reference sequence). This CDR3 reads CSAWGFEAFF. CDR3 nucleotides: TGCAGTGCTTGGGGATTTGAAGCTTTCTTT.

This clonotype was observed a few times. This sequence joins TRBV10-3 and TRBJ2-3, with D perhaps TRBD1 (5 bases). CDR3 length: 14 residues. The germline V gene encodes CDR1 ENHRY and CDR2 SYGVKD. V was cut by 6 bases and J by 2 bases, with 12 bases left in between. CDR3 region: CAIREAGNTDTQYF. DNA of the CDR3: TGTGCCATCAGAGAAGCAGGGAACACAGATACGCAGTATTTT.

The sample holds a few counts of this clonotype. This chain joins TRBV12-3 or TRBV12-4 and TRBJ2-1; TRBD2 agrees at 9 bases. The trim removed 0 bases at V and 6 bases at J, leaving 3 bases unmatched. CDR3 length: 15 residues. The CDR3 is CASSLAAGGGNEQFF. The CDR3 DNA is TGTGCCAGCAGTTTAGCTGCGGGAGGGGGCAATGAGCAGTTCTTC.

This rearrangement joins TRBV4-3 to TRBJ1-1; perhaps TRBD1 as D (5 bases). CDR3 length: 14 residues. Trimming left V 7 bases short and J 3 bases short, with 15 bases between. Germline loops: CDR1 LGHNA, CDR2 YSLEER. The chain's CDR3 is CASTRDQGDTEAFF. The DNA of the CDR3 is TGCGCCAGCACCCGAGATCAGGGTGACACTGAAGCTTTCTTT.

This clonotype has more than one count but fewer than ten. The chain uses TRBV28 and TRBJ2-7, with a weak D call TRBD1 (5 bases). V was cut by 5 bases and J by 2 bases, with 13 bases left in between. Germline assignment: CDR1 MDHEN and CDR2 SYDVKM. The length of the CDR3 is 14 residues. The CDR3 nucleotides are TGTGCCAGCAGTCCGCAGACAGAAACCTACGAGCAGTACTTC. The encoded protein is CASSPQTETYEQYF.

This clonotype was seen a few times. The chain couples TRBV5-1 to TRBJ2-1; 8 nucleotides match TRBD2. With 4 bases clipped from V and 1 base from J, the junction kept 10 bases outside the gene matches. This CDR3 has 17 amino acids. Looked up from germline, CDR1 is SGHRS and CDR2 is YFSETQ. CDR3 sequence reads: CASSPRTSRVSYNEQFF. The CDR3 nucleotides are TGCGCCAGCAGCCCCCGGACTAGCAGGGTTTCCTACAATGAGCAGTTCTTC.

This clonotype was counted only a few times. The chain has TRBV20-1 and TRBJ2-3; D remains ambiguous. Trimming cost V 6 bases and J 2 bases, with 15 bases left between them. This CDR3 has 14 residues. CDR1 and CDR2 from the germline V gene are DFQATT and SNEGSKA (reference sequence). DNA for the CDR3: TGCAGTGCGCAGACGTGGCGAAACACAGATACGCAGTATTTT. This encodes CSAQTWRNTDTQYF.

The table lists this clonotype with a few counts. The chain recombines TRBV7-9 with TRBJ2-3; weak D call: TRBD1 (5 bases). V was pared by 6 bases and J by 1 base, with 14 bases between. This CDR3 is 15 amino acids long. Germline CDR1 is SEHNR and CDR2 is FQNEAQ (reference sequence). The CDR3 sequence: CASSSWGRGTDTQYF. The CDR3 region has the DNA TGTGCCAGCAGTTCGTGGGGCAGGGGCACAGATACGCAGTATTTT.

In its sample, this clonotype was seen a few times. An end of the junction does not agree with germline; a read error may underlie this. The CDR3 region is CASSPGQGALGSYNEQFF. The CDR3 DNA reads as TGTGCTAGCAGTCCGGGACAGGGGGCCCTAGGGAGCTACAATGAGCAGTTCTTC. The rearrangement joins TRBV7-7 to TRBJ2-1; TRBD1 matches 12 bases. Per germline, CDR1 SSHAT and CDR2 FNYEAQ (reference sequence). The CDR3 is 18 amino acids.

This clonotype was found once. This chain joins TRBV6-2 or TRBV6-3 and TRBJ1-5; D not certain. Per the germline V gene, CDR1 is MNHEY and CDR2 is SVGEGT. This CDR3 spans 15 amino acids. The V end lost 2 bases, the J end lost 5 bases, and 13 bases lay between the germline ends. For the CDR3, the DNA is TGTGCCAGCAGTTACACGGGTTCCACCGATCAGCCCCAGCATTTT. This translates into CASSYTGSTDQPQHF.

The chain uses TRBV11-2 and TRBJ2-1; TRBD2 might be the D (6 bases). From germline, CDR1 is SGHAT and CDR2 FQNNGV. The CDR3 runs 15 residues. Trimming removed 5 bases at V and 1 base at J, with 12 bases between. The CDR3 nucleotides read TGTGCCAGCAGCGCAGGGACTTCTTCCTACAATGAGCAGTTCTTC. Protein: CASSAGTSSYNEQFF.

In this sample, this clonotype turned up a few times. The chain combines TRBV10-3 with TRBJ2-3; the match to TRBD1 covers 7 bases. Unmatched junction bases numbered 2, after V lost 10 bases and J lost 1 base. The CDR3 loop spans 12 amino acids. Per the germline V gene, CDR1 is ENHRY and CDR2 is SYGVKD. CDR3 in amino acids: CASTGGTDTQYF. For the CDR3, the DNA is TGTGCCAGTACAGGGGGCACAGATACGCAGTATTTT.

This clonotype was detected a few times. This chain joins TRBV7-9 and TRBJ2-2; 9 nucleotides agree with TRBD1. Trimming at V came to 5 bases and at J to 6 bases, leaving 7 bases not matched to a gene. CDR3 length equals 15 residues. The germline V gene has CDR1 SEHNR and CDR2 FQNEAQ (reference sequence). The CDR3 DNA reads as TGTGCCAGCAGCAAACACAGGGGGCGTTCCGGGGAGCTGTTTTTT. Its protein product is CASSKHRGRSGELFF.

The V and J genes are TRBV12-3 or TRBV12-4 and TRBJ1-1, with TRBD1 matching over 8 bases. The CDR3 has 15 amino acids. The trim removed 6 bases at V and 0 bases at J, leaving 6 bases unmatched. The CDR3: CASSTGGSLNTEAFF. CDR3 nucleotides: TGTGCCAGCAGCACAGGGGGGTCACTGAACACTGAAGCTTTCTTT.

The chain combines TRBV29-1 with TRBJ2-7, with D perhaps given as TRBD1 or TRBD2 (5 bases each). Trimming pared 6 bases from V and 0 bases from J, leaving 15 bases between. Germline values: CDR1 SQVTM, CDR2 ANQGSEA. The CDR3 has 14 amino acids. The CDR3 DNA reads TGCAGCGTGGGTGAGGGGCTGAGCTCCTACGAGCAGTACTTC. It is translated as CSVGEGLSSYEQYF.

The chain has TRBV5-1 and TRBJ2-2, with D possibly being TRBD1 (5 bases). V was pared by 4 bases and J by 6 bases, with 10 bases between. Germline V gene lookup returns CDR1 SGHRS and CDR2 YFSETQ. This CDR3 has 13 residues. The CDR3 DNA follows: TGCGCCAGCAGCACCAGGGAATCCGGGGAGCTGTTTTTT. Protein product: CASSTRESGELFF.

The CDR3 DNA sequence: TGTGCCAGCAGTTTAATGGGACAGGGCAGCGATACGCAGTATTTT. This sequence encodes CASSLMGQGSDTQYF. The chain is built from TRBV12-3 or TRBV12-4 and TRBJ2-3; 9 nucleotides match TRBD1. Trimming at V came to 2 bases and at J to 6 bases, leaving 6 bases not matched to a gene. The CDR3 sequence is 15 residues long.

This clonotype was seen only a few times. The rearrangement links TRBV7-2 to TRBJ1-1; tentative D call: TRBD1 (5 bases). V dropped 1 base and J dropped 6 bases, with 9 bases sitting between them. Germline assignment: CDR1 SGHTA and CDR2 FQGNSA. CDR3 length: 13 residues. In DNA, the CDR3 is TGTGCCAGCAGCTTAGGGGGCAGACCTGAAGCTTTCTTT. Protein: CASSLGGRPEAFF.

The CDR3: CASSFLPGQGVNTQYF. The CDR3 DNA follows: TGTGCCAGCAGCTTCCTCCCGGGACAGGGTGTAAATACGCAGTATTTT. This chain connects TRBV5-5 to TRBJ2-3; 9 positions match TRBD1. This CDR3 is 16 amino acids long. The J segment lost 7 bases and the V segment lost 2 bases, leaving 11 bases of the junction unmatched. Looked up from germline, CDR1 is SGHKS and CDR2 is YYEKEE (reference sequence).